Following are 19 T cell receptor beta chains from one sample sequenced in a study of blood T cell repertoires in COVID-19. TCRdb's table, derived via immunoSEQ multiplex PCR, lists solely in-frame clones and lacks some. The sample yields fewer than 250,000 clones, just under 85% seen once. Material for sequencing was peripheral blood. These receptors all stem from a woman between 65 and 79 years old with active or convalescent COVID-19.

The gene calls are TRBV5-5 and TRBJ1-3; the match to TRBD1 covers 7 bases. Germline assignment: CDR1 SGHKS and CDR2 YYEKEE (reference sequence). The J segment lost 0 bases and the V segment lost 0 bases, leaving 3 bases of the junction unmatched. This CDR3 has 16 amino acids. CDR3 nucleotides: TGTGCCAGCAGCTTGGAGGACAGGCGCTCTGGAAACACCATATATTTT. The encoded protein is CASSLEDRRSGNTIYF.

This clone was counted a single time. The chain links TRBV29-1 to TRBJ2-1; D remains unclear. Trimming removed 3 bases at V and 0 bases at J, with 6 bases between. Germline loops: CDR1 SQVTM, CDR2 ANQGSEA. The CDR3 length is 13 residues. In nucleotides, the CDR3 is TGCAGCGTTGAGGGCCTCTCCTACAATGAGCAGTTCTTC. It specifies CSVEGLSYNEQFF.

A word on this clone: The same CDR3 is also encoded by other DNA sequences in this sample. This sequence joins TRBV28 and TRBJ1-5; 10 bases fit TRBD1. Per the germline V gene, CDR1 is MDHEN and CDR2 is SYDVKM. This CDR3 contains 15 residues. V shed 6 bases, J shed 7 bases, and the junction held 9 bases outside the gene matches. DNA for the CDR3: TGTGCCAGCAGCTTGGGACAGGGGTTTAGGCAGCCCCAGCATTTT. This translates into CASSLGQGFRQPQHF.

This sequence joins TRBV6-5 and TRBJ1-6; 7 positions agree with TRBD1. CDR1 and CDR2 (germline): MNHEY, SVGAGI. V lost 6 bases to trimming and J lost 0 bases; unmatched junction nucleotides: 2. CDR3 size: 15 residues. In DNA form, the CDR3 reads TGTGCCAGCAGGACAGGGAGCTCCTATAATTCACCCCTCCACTTT. Translation gives CASRTGSSYNSPLHF.

About this clone: Other nucleotide sequences from this sample produce the same CDR3. The chain couples TRBV20-1 to TRBJ2-1, with D unresolved. This CDR3 has 11 residues. V was clipped by 4 bases and J by 7 bases, with 8 bases between them. CDR1 is DFQATT and CDR2 is SNEGSKA in the germline V gene (reference sequence). CDR3 amino acids: CSATRVNEQFF. The CDR3, as DNA: TGCAGTGCTACCCGGGTAAATGAGCAGTTCTTC.

The gene calls are TRBV27 and TRBJ2-1; TRBD1 is a possible D gene (6 bases). Germline V gene data show CDR1 as MNHEY and CDR2 as SMNVEV (reference sequence). Trimming took off 5 bases at V and 9 bases at J, with 23 bases between the two ends. The CDR3 consists of 16 residues. The CDR3: CASSVAGTSTTAEQFF. CDR3 in DNA: TGTGCCAGCAGTGTAGCCGGGACAAGCACTACTGCTGAGCAGTTCTTC.

The chain joins TRBV18 to TRBJ2-7, with D tentatively TRBD1 (6 bases). The ends were cut back, 6 bases at V and 2 bases at J, with 11 bases in the middle. This CDR3 has 13 residues. Germline CDR1 is KGHSH and CDR2 is LQKENI. The CDR3 sequence is CASSEQGPYEQYF. For the CDR3, the DNA is TGTGCCAGCTCGGAACAGGGTCCCTACGAGCAGTACTTC.

V and J are TRBV27 and TRBJ1-2; no definite D call. V was pared by 2 bases and J by 4 bases, with 8 bases between. Germline V gives CDR1 MNHEY, CDR2 SMNVEV (reference sequence). The CDR3 consists of 13 residues. The CDR3 is CASSLRGLYGYTF. For the CDR3, the DNA is TGTGCCAGCAGTTTACGAGGGCTCTATGGCTACACCTTC.

The chain combines TRBV18 with TRBJ2-7; D gene uncertain. The CDR3 sequence is 12 residues long. The germline gives CDR1 KGHSH, CDR2 LQKENI. V was cut by 3 bases and J by 3 bases, with 6 bases left in between. CDR3 sequence (DNA): TGTGCCAGCTCACCCCACAACTACGAGCAGTACTTC. The encoded protein is CASSPHNYEQYF. Full variable domain (outside the CDR3, taken from reference TRBV18 and TRBJ2-7): NAGVMQNPRHLVRRRGQEARLRCSPMKGHSHVYWYRQLPEEGLKFMVYLQKENIIDESGMPKERFSAEFPKEGPSILRIQQVVRGDSAAYFCASSPHNYEQYFGPGTRLTVT.

The chain joins TRBV2 to TRBJ2-2; TRBD2 aligns across 14 bases. The germline gives CDR1 SNHLY, CDR2 FYNNEI. The trim removed 4 bases at V and 5 bases at J, leaving 6 bases unmatched. The CDR3 totals 17 residues. The CDR3 sequence is CASSGTSGRYGTGELFF. The CDR3 coding sequence is TGTGCCAGCAGTGGGACTAGCGGGAGGTATGGGACCGGGGAGCTGTTTTTT.

This sequence joins TRBV11-2 and TRBJ1-1; TRBD1 might be the D (6 bases). Between the trimmed V and J ends, which lost 4 bases and 11 bases, there was a span of 14 bases. This CDR3 contains 12 residues. Germline CDR1 is SGHAT and CDR2 is FQNNGV. DNA for the CDR3: TGTGCCAGCAGCTCCTACAGGGAGGGGGCTTTCTTT. It encodes CASSSYREGAFF. The full variable domain, with the rest looked up from reference TRBV11-2 and TRBJ1-1, is EAGVAQSPRYKIIEKRQSVAFWCNPISGHATLYWYQQILGQGPKLLIQFQNNGVVDDSQLPKDRFSAERLKGVDSTLKIQPAKLEDSAVYLCASSSYREGAFFGQGTRLTVV.

This rearrangement joins TRBV5-1 to TRBJ1-2; tentatively, D is TRBD1 (6 bases). This CDR3 contains 15 residues. The germline gives CDR1 SGHRS, CDR2 YFSETQ. The ends were cut back, 0 bases at V and 4 bases at J, with 13 bases in the middle. The CDR3: CASSLESAGAYGYTF. CDR3 coding DNA: TGCGCCAGCAGCTTGGAGTCGGCAGGGGCCTATGGCTACACCTTC.

This chain connects TRBV13 to TRBJ1-2; 11 nucleotides line up with TRBD1. The trim removed 4 bases at V and 0 bases at J, leaving 4 bases unmatched. Germline V CDR1 and CDR2: PRHDT, FYEKMQ (reference sequence). CDR3 length equals 16 residues. CDR3 DNA: TGTGCCAGCAGCTATCGGACAGGGGGCTCTAACTATGGCTACACCTTC. The encoded protein is CASSYRTGGSNYGYTF.

V and J are TRBV2 and TRBJ2-3; 12 positions match TRBD2. The V gene end was trimmed by 9 bases and the J gene end by 4 bases; junction bases not matched to a gene: 8. The CDR3 consists of 15 residues. Germline CDR1 and CDR2: SNHLY and FYNNEI. DNA for the CDR3: TGTGCCAGTACCCGGACTAGCGGGAACTCAGATACGCAGTATTTT. It encodes CASTRTSGNSDTQYF.

This clone has a handful of counts. The CDR3 nucleotides are TGTGCCAGCAGCGTAGCTCAGGCGGGCCACAATGAGCAGTTCTTC. Its translation: CASSVAQAGHNEQFF. The chain recombines TRBV9 with TRBJ2-1; possibly TRBD2 for D (5 bases). Germline assignment: CDR1 SGDLS and CDR2 YYNGEE. The CDR3 has 15 amino acids. V was shortened by 0 bases and J by 5 bases, with 12 bases between the two germline ends.

The chain employs TRBV6-1 and TRBJ1-6; 7 bases map to TRBD1. CDR3 length: 16 residues. Germline V gene data show CDR1 as MNHNS and CDR2 as SASEGT. The trim removed 3 bases at V and 4 bases at J, leaving 6 bases unmatched. For the CDR3, the DNA is TGTGCCAGCAGTGACCAATACAGGGGATATAATTCACCCCTCCACTTT. Translated: CASSDQYRGYNSPLHF.

The CDR3 region has the DNA TGTGCCAGCAGCCCTTACAGGGGTGGCACAGATACGCAGTATTTT. Its translation is CASSPYRGGTDTQYF. The chain is built from TRBV3-1 (or the pseudogene TRBV3-2) and TRBJ2-3; 7 bases align to TRBD1. The germline V gene encodes CDR1 LGHDT and CDR2 YNNKEL (reference sequence). The trim removed 4 bases at V and 1 base at J, leaving 5 bases unmatched. The length of the CDR3 is 15 residues.

The chain links TRBV7-9 to TRBJ2-7; 16 bases align to TRBD2. V was pared by 7 bases and J by 1 base, with 13 bases of the junction left unmatched. The CDR3 is 19 residues long. Germline loops: CDR1 SEHNR, CDR2 FQNEAQ (reference sequence). The CDR3, as DNA: TGTGCCAGCACCCTGGGGGGACTAGCGGGAGGGTCCCGTTCCTACGAGCAGTACTTC. This sequence encodes CASTLGGLAGGSRSYEQYF. Based on the CDR3 plus reference TRBV7-9 and TRBJ2-7, the full variable domain is DTGVSQNPRHKITKRGQNVTFRCDPISEHNRLYWYRQTLGQGPEFLTYFQNEAQLEKSRLLSDRFSAERPKGSFSTLEIQRTEQGDSAMYLCASTLGGLAGGSRSYEQYFGPGTRLTVT.

The chain has TRBV19 and TRBJ2-2, with D possibly matching TRBD1 (6 bases). The CDR3 runs 16 residues. Germline values: CDR1 LNHDA, CDR2 SQIVND (reference sequence). With 5 bases removed from V and 0 bases from J, the gap between germline ends came to 13 bases. The CDR3 DNA is TGTGCCAGTAGTTACATGGGGGCCGCGAACACCGGGGAGCTGTTTTTT. This gives the protein CASSYMGAANTGELFF.